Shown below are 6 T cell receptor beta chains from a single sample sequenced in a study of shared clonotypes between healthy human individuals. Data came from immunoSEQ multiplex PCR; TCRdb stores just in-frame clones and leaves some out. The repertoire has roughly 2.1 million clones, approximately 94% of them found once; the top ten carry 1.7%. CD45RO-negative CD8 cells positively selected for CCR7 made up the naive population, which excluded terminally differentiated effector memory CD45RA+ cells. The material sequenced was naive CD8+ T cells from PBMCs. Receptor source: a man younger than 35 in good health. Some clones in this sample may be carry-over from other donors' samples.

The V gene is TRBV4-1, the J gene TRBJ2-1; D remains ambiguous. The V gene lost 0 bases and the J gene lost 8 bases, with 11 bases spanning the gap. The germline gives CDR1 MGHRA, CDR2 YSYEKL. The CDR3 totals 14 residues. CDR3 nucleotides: TGCGCCAGCAGCCAAGATCGGCTTTCCGATGAGCAGTTCTTC. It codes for CASSQDRLSDEQFF.

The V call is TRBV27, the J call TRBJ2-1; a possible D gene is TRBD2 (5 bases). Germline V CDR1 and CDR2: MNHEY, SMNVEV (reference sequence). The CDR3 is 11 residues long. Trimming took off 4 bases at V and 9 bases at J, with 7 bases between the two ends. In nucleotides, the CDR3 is TGTGCCAGCAGTTCCAGCGGTGAGCAGTTCTTC. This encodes CASSSSGEQFF.

The CDR3 DNA reads as TGTGCCAGCAGCCTTGGGACAGGGGGCGTCGGTCAGCCCCAGCATTTT. Translated, it gives CASSLGTGGVGQPQHF. This chain connects TRBV7-2 to TRBJ1-5; TRBD1 aligns across 12 bases. This CDR3 spans 16 amino acids. Germline V gene lookup returns CDR1 SGHTA and CDR2 FQGNSA. The J segment lost 6 bases and the V segment lost 5 bases, leaving 8 bases of the junction unmatched.

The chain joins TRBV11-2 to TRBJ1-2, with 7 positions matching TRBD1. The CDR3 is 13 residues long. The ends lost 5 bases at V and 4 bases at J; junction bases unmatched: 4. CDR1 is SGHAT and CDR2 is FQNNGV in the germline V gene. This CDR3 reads CASSPGQFYGYTF. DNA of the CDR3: TGTGCCAGCAGCCCGGGACAGTTCTATGGCTACACCTTC.

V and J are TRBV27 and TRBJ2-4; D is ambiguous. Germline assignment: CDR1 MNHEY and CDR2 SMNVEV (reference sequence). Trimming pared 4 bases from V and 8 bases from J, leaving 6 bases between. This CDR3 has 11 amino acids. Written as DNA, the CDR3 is TGTGCCAGCAGTTCCGGCGACATTCAGTACTTC. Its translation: CASSSGDIQYF.

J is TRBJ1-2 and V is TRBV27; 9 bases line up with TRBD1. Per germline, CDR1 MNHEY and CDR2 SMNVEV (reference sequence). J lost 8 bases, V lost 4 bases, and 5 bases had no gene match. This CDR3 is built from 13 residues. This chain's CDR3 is CASSSGTGTGYTF. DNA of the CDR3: TGTGCCAGCAGTTCGGGGACAGGGACAGGCTACACCTTC.